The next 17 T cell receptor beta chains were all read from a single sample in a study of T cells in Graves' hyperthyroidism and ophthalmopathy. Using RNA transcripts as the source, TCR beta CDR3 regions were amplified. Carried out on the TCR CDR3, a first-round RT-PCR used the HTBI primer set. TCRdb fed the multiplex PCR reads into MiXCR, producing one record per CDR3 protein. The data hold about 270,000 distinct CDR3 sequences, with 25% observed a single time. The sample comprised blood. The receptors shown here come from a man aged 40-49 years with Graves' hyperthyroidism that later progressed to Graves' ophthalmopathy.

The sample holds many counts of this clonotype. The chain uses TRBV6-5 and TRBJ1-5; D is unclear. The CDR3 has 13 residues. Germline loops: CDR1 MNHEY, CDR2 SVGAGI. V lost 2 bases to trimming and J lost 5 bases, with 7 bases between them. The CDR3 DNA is TGTGCCAGCAGTTACGAGCTTGATCAGCCCCAGCATTTT. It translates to CASSYELDQPQHF.

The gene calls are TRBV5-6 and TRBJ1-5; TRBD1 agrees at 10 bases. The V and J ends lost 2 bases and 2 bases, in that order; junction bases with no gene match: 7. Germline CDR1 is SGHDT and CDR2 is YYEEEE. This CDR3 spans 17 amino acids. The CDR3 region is CASSLLGTGAGNQPQHF. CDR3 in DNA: TGTGCCAGCAGCTTACTGGGGACAGGGGCAGGCAATCAGCCCCAGCATTTT.

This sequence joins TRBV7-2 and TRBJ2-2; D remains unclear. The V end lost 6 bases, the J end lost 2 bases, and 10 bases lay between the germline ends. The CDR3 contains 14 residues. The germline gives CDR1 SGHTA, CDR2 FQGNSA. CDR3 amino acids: CASRKTVNTGELFF. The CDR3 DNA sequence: TGTGCCAGCAGAAAGACGGTAAACACCGGGGAGCTGTTTTTT.

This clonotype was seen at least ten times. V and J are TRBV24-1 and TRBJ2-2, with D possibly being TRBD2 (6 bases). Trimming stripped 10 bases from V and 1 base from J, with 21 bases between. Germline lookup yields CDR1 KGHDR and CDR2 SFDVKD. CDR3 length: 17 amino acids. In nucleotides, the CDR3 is TGTGCCACGCAAAATACCGCTAGGCGGGAGAACACCGGGGAGCTGTTTTTT. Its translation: CATQNTARRENTGELFF.

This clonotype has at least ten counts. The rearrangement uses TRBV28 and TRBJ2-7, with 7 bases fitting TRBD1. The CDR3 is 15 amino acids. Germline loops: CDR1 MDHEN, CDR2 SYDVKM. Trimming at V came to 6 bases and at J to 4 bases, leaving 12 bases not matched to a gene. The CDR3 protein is CASSSQGTLTYEQYF. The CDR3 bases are TGTGCCAGCAGCTCACAGGGGACGCTAACTTACGAGCAGTACTTC.

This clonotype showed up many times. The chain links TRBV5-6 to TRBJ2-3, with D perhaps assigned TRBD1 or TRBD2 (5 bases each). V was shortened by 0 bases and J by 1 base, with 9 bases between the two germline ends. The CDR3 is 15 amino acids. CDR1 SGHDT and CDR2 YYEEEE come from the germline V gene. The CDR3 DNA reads TGTGCCAGCAGCTTGGGAGGGGTTGGCACAGATACGCAGTATTTT. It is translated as CASSLGGVGTDTQYF.

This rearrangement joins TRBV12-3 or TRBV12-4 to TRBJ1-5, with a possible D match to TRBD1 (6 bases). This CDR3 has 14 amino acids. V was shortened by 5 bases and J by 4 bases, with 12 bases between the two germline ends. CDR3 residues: CASSLRQENQPQHF. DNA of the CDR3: TGTGCCAGCAGTCTTCGACAGGAAAATCAGCCCCAGCATTTT.

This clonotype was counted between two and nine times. CDR3 sequence: CASSFADEQYF. CDR3 nucleotides: TGTGCCAGCTCCTTCGCGGACGAGCAGTACTTC. The rearrangement uses TRBV18 and TRBJ2-7; D not certain. CDR1 is KGHSH, CDR2 LQKENI, per germline. The CDR3 spans 11 residues. V was pared by 6 bases and J by 5 bases, with 8 bases between.

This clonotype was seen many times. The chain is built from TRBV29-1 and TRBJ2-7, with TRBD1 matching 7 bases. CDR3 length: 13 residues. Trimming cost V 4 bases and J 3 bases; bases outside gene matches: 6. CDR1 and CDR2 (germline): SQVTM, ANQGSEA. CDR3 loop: CSVGVGGGYEQYF. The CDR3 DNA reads TGCAGCGTTGGGGTAGGGGGCGGCTACGAGCAGTACTTC.

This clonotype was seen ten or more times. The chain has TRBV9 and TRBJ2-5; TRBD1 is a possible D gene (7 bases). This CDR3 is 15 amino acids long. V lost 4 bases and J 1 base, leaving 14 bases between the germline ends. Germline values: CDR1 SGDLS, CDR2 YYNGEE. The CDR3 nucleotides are TGTGCCAGCAGCAGGGAGGACAGGACCCAAGAGACCCAGTACTTC. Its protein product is CASSREDRTQETQYF.

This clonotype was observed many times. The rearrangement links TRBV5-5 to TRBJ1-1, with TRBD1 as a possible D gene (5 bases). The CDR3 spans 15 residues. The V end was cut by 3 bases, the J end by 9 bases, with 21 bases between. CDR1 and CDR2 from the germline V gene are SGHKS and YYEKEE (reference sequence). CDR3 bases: TGTGCCAGCAGCTCCGATCCAACAGTTGGGACCCAAGCTTTCTTT. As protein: CASSSDPTVGTQAFF.

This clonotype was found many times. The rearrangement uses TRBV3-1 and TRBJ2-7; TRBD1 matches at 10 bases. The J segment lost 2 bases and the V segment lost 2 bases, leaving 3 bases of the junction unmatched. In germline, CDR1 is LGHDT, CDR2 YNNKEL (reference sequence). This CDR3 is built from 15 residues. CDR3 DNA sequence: TGTGCCAGCAGCCAAACCGGGACAGGGGCCTACGAGCAGTACTTC. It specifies CASSQTGTGAYEQYF.

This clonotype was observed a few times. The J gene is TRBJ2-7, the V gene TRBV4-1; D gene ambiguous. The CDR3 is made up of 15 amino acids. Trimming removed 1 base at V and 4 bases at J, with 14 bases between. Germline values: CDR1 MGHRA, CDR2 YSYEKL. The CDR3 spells CASSQGLSQEYEQYF. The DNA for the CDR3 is TGCGCCAGCAGCCAAGGCCTATCCCAAGAATACGAGCAGTACTTC.

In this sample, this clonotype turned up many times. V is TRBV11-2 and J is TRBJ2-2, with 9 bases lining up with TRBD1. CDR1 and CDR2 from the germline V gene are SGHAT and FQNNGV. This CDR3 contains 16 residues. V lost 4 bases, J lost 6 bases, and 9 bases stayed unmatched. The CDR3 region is CASSSEGQGRAGELFF. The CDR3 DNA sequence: TGTGCCAGCAGCTCCGAGGGACAGGGAAGGGCCGGGGAGCTGTTTTTT.

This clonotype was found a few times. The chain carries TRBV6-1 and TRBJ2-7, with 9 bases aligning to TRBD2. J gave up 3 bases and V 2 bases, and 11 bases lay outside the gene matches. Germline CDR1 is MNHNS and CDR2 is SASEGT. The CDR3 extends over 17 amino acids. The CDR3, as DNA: TGTGCCAGCAGTGAAAGGTTGGGTGGTAGCGGGAGCTACGAGCAGTACTTC. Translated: CASSERLGGSGSYEQYF.

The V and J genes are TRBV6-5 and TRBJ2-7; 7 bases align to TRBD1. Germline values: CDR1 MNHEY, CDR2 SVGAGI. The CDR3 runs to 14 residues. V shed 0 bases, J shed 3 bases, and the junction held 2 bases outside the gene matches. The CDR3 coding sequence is TGTGCCAGCAGTTACTCTCGGGACAGCTACGAGCAGTACTTC. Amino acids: CASSYSRDSYEQYF.

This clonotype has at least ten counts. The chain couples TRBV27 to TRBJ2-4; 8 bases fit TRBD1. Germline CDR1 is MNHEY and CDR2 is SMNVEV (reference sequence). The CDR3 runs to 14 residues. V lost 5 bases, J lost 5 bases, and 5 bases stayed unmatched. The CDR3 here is CASSPRDRQNIQYF. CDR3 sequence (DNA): TGTGCCAGCAGTCCCCGGGACAGGCAAAACATTCAGTACTTC.